Listed below are T cell receptor beta chains from one sample, sequenced in a study of cytomegalovirus exposure and HLA in healthy donors. This table comes from immunoSEQ multiplex PCR, and its TCRdb copy is limited to in-frame clones, with some not included. The data show 200,000 to 250,000 clones, with 82% seen just once and over 0.5% held by the top ten. What was sequenced was PBMCs. All receptors come from a woman aged 40 to 50 in good health and CMV-seronegative. The CDR3 runs from the conserved cysteine through the conserved F or W. Fields, in order: J gene, V gene, clone size, CDR3 protein. Clone size, where shown, is once, few, many, or a class for clones that have expanded.

TRBJ1-2 | TRBV9 | NA | CASSATGTGASGYTF
TRBJ1-5 | TRBV7-2 | NA | CASSRTGRYQPQHF
TRBJ1-6 | TRBV2 | NA | CASRAKSVPGNNSPLHF
TRBJ1-6 | TRBV6-1 | few | CASSEFGIRSPLHF
TRBJ2-1 | TRBV11-2 | NA | CASSLVGTSGGVGEQFF
TRBJ1-4 | TRBV5-1 | few | CASSKPTGGDGEKLFF
TRBJ1-5 | TRBV19 | NA | CASRAQQGMYQPQHF
TRBJ1-3 | TRBV18 | NA | CASSTTGVNTIYF
TRBJ1-5 | TRBV7-8 | NA | CASSSTTGSGQPQHF
TRBJ1-2 | TRBV4-1 | NA | CASSQLAGGVYGYTF
TRBJ1-6 | TRBV6-1 | NA | CASSGTGDNSPLHF
TRBJ1-5 | TRBV2 | NA | CASSEDRVNQPQHF
TRBJ2-7 | TRBV5-6 | NA | CASSLAVSRDLTYEQYF
TRBJ2-5 | TRBV28 | NA | CASSRAWETQYF
TRBJ2-5 | TRBV19 | NA | CASSLGLRGGRETQYF
TRBJ2-7 | TRBV18 | NA | CASSSTGVGEQYF
TRBJ2-5 | TRBV9 | NA | CASSVGGGGETQYF
TRBJ2-7 | TRBV7-9 | NA | CASSLVGETYEQYF
TRBJ2-4 | TRBV6-5 | NA | CASSSGQNKNIQYF
TRBJ1-1 | TRBV4-1 | NA | CASSLDGGYTEAFF
TRBJ2-3 | TRBV5-4 | NA | CASSGLGTDTQYF
TRBJ2-7 | TRBV11-3 | NA | CASSPRGGEGYEQYF
TRBJ2-5 | TRBV30 | NA | CAWSRSGAQETQYF
TRBJ2-7 | TRBV4-3 | NA | CASSQRGLPGRSEQYF
TRBJ1-2 | TRBV19 | NA | CASSILGTGGNGYTF
TRBJ1-1 | TRBV19 | NA | CASSLSERNTEAFF
TRBJ1-5 | TRBV28 | few | CASSRGGRQPQHF
TRBJ1-5 | TRBV30 | NA | CAWGPPSGLSGNQPQHF
TRBJ2-3 | TRBV7-9 | NA | CASSSHPLGSTDTQYF
TRBJ1-1 | TRBV28 | NA | CASSLGRKNTEAFF
TRBJ2-7 | TRBV7-9 | NA | CASQPDTSYEQYF
TRBJ1-1 | TRBV6-5 | NA | CATGTGGNTEAFF
TRBJ1-2 | TRBV20-1 | NA | CTGGQGDGYTF
TRBJ2-7 | TRBV6-6 | NA | CASSYSSGGSYEQYF
TRBJ1-3 | TRBV10-2 | NA | CASKGTGSSGNTIYF
TRBJ2-5 | TRBV10-2 | once | CASSETGGPETQYF
TRBJ1-4 | TRBV19 | NA | CASSLQPTNEKLFF
TRBJ1-5 | TRBV30 | few | CAWSRDRGNQPQHF
TRBJ1-2 | TRBV19 | NA | CASQSSGQANYGYTF
TRBJ2-3 | TRBV5-1 | NA | CASSSLAGGLGDTQYF
TRBJ2-1 | TRBV7-2 | NA | CASSLRWRGASYNEQFF
TRBJ1-2 | TRBV19 | NA | CAGRVNYGYTF
TRBJ2-2 | TRBV19 | NA | CASSIMSSGANTGELFF
TRBJ1-4 | TRBV19 | NA | CASSIPGATNEKLFF
TRBJ1-3 | TRBV7-8 | few | CASSVVVGTARNTIYF
TRBJ2-7 | TRBV5-1 | NA | CASSPRDSVQIDSYEQYF
TRBJ2-5 | TRBV14 | NA | CASSRPTAREQYF
TRBJ2-7 | TRBV18 | once | CASSPGTVTYEQYF
TRBJ1-1 | TRBV4-2 | NA | CASSHPGGEAFF
TRBJ2-3 | TRBV30 | NA | CAWSVRQRTQYF
TRBJ2-5 | TRBV29-1 | NA | CSSQKGQTETQYF
TRBJ1-2 | TRBV25-1 | NA | CASSGGLLSGYTF
TRBJ1-2 | TRBV5-5 | NA | CASTPGSDYGYTF
TRBJ1-6 | TRBV7-2 | NA | CASSLRQAQNSPLHF
TRBJ1-1 | TRBV7-2 | NA | CASSLSTGLNTEAFF
NA | TRBV28 | NA | CASTSPGSEQFF
TRBJ2-1 | TRBV9 | NA | CASSDRTYNEQFF
TRBJ1-5 | TRBV6-5 | NA | CASSYLPGSNQPQHF
TRBJ2-1 | TRBV6-6 | few | CASSSGDRNEQFF